A single sample is the source of the 10 T cell receptor beta chains below, sequenced in a study of cytomegalovirus exposure and HLA in healthy donors. Primers: 60 Vbeta forward and 13 Jbeta reverse. Generated by immunoSEQ multiplex PCR, the TCRdb table keeps only in-frame clones and is missing some. The sample holds some 75,000 clones. The specimen sequenced was PBMCs. These receptors were obtained from a boy between 10 and 17 years old in good health and CMV-seronegative.

The chain links TRBV5-1 to TRBJ1-2, with TRBD1 matching over 9 bases. From germline, CDR1 is SGHRS and CDR2 YFSETQ. The V gene end was trimmed by 4 bases and the J gene end by 8 bases; junction bases not matched to a gene: 12. The CDR3 sequence is 15 residues long. CDR3 nucleotide sequence: TGCGCCAGCAGCGTGCTGGACAGGGGAGCGGTAGGCTACACCTTC. It specifies CASSVLDRGAVGYTF.

The genes are TRBV19 and TRBJ2-7; 11 bases are a match to TRBD1. V shed 6 bases and J 3 bases; nucleotides not matched to a gene: 4. CDR1 is LNHDA, CDR2 SQIVND, per germline (reference sequence). The CDR3 is 14 amino acids. CDR3 loop: CASSLGTGGYEQYF. CDR3 nucleotide sequence: TGTGCCAGTAGCCTCGGGACAGGGGGCTACGAGCAGTACTTC.

The rearrangement uses TRBV18 and TRBJ2-1; the D gene is possibly TRBD2 (5 bases). The CDR3 has 13 residues. CDR1 and CDR2 (germline): KGHSH, LQKENI. Trimming removed 6 bases from V and 9 bases from J, with 15 bases in between. This CDR3 reads CASSSGLGSEQFF. The CDR3 DNA reads TGTGCCAGCTCGTCCGGTCTAGGGAGTGAGCAGTTCTTC. The variable domain in full, with the rest retrieved from reference TRBV18 and TRBJ2-1, is NAGVMQNPRHLVRRRGQEARLRCSPMKGHSHVYWYRQLPEEGLKFMVYLQKENIIDESGMPKERFSAEFPKEGPSILRIQQVVRGDSAAYFCASSSGLGSEQFFGPGTRLTVL.

This CDR3 reads CASRGERGEQYF. The CDR3 DNA sequence: TGTGCCAGCAGAGGGGAGCGGGGCGAGCAGTACTTC. The chain carries TRBV5-4 and TRBJ2-7, with 7 bases aligning to TRBD2. Germline CDR1 SGHNT, CDR2 YYREEE (reference sequence). CDR3 length: 12 amino acids. The V and J ends lost 5 bases and 6 bases, in that order; junction bases with no gene match: 5.

Here the CDR3 reads CASSNRDRAKGSYEQYF. CDR3 sequence (DNA): TGTGCCAGTAGTAACCGGGACAGGGCGAAGGGCTCCTACGAGCAGTACTTC. This chain links TRBV19 with TRBJ2-7, with 9 nucleotides matching TRBD1. J was trimmed by 0 bases and V by 4 bases; bases with no gene match: 10. CDR1 and CDR2 from the germline V gene are LNHDA and SQIVND (reference sequence). The CDR3 runs to 17 residues.

This chain connects TRBV5-6 to TRBJ2-3, with 7 bases that match TRBD1. Germline values: CDR1 SGHDT, CDR2 YYEEEE. The CDR3 runs to 19 residues. V was pared by 0 bases and J by 5 bases, with 18 bases of the junction left unmatched. This CDR3 is CASSLAGGGQSITRDTQYF. The CDR3 DNA is TGTGCCAGCAGCTTGGCAGGTGGGGGACAGTCAATTACCAGAGATACGCAGTATTTT. The full variable domain, its missing parts supplied by reference TRBV5-6 and TRBJ2-3, is DAGVTQSPTHLIKTRGQQVTLRCSPKSGHDTVSWYQQALGQGPQFIFQYYEEEERQRGNFPDRFSGHQFPNYSSELNVNALLLGDSALYLCASSLAGGGQSITRDTQYFGPGTRLTVL.

The chain uses TRBV18 and TRBJ1-1; 7 positions agree with TRBD1. Germline loops: CDR1 KGHSH, CDR2 LQKENI. V lost 3 bases, J lost 7 bases, and 2 bases stayed unmatched. This CDR3 is built from 12 residues. CDR3 sequence: CASSPTGVEAFF. Written as DNA, the CDR3 is TGTGCCAGCTCACCCACAGGGGTTGAAGCTTTCTTT.

The J gene is TRBJ2-7, the V gene TRBV29-1; D unresolved. The CDR3 spans 13 residues. The germline V and J ends were trimmed by 0 bases and 0 bases, with 6 bases remaining between them. Germline V lookup: CDR1 SQVTM, CDR2 ANQGSEA. The DNA for the CDR3 is TGCAGCGTTGAAGACGGTTCCTCCTACGAGCAGTACTTC. Its protein product is CSVEDGSSYEQYF.

In nucleotides, the CDR3 is TGTGCCAGCAACCAGGCTGGGGCCAACGTCCTGACTTTC. Its protein is CASNQAGANVLTF. V gene TRBV6-5 combines with J gene TRBJ2-6; no clear D. This CDR3 region has 13 residues. Germline-derived CDR1 and CDR2 are MNHEY and SVGAGI. V lost 7 bases to trimming and J lost 2 bases, with 6 bases between them.

With regard to this clone: The same CDR3 can be traced to other DNA sequences in this sample. The chain couples TRBV9 to TRBJ2-2; TRBD2 aligns across 8 bases. The junction had 2 bases not matched to a gene; V was cut back by 2 bases and J by 2 bases. Germline assignment: CDR1 SGDLS and CDR2 YYNGEE. The CDR3 totals 15 residues. CDR3 amino acids: CASSVSGGNTGELFF. CDR3 bases: TGTGCCAGCAGCGTGAGCGGGGGCAACACCGGGGAGCTGTTTTTT.